This record concerns one T cell receptor beta chain sequence. The sample comes from a study of blood T cell repertoires in COVID-19. Overall study context: Samples taken during acute and convalescent COVID-19 were collected in the United States, Italy and Spain. Sources were T cells, B-cell-depleted T cells, or PBMCs; the material itself was cDNA or gDNA.

Authors' data handling: Quantification of nucleated cells was approximated via reference gene primer amplification. TCRdb's table, derived via immunoSEQ multiplex PCR, lists solely in-frame clones and lacks some. That table supplies the V and J calls and clone size; D and trimming were determined from the DNA. The sample shows under 250,000 clones, approximately 83% of them seen only once. Material for sequencing was peripheral blood. The sequence was obtained from a man aged 35 to 55 with acute or convalescent COVID-19.

Written as DNA, the CDR3 is TGTGCCTGGAATGCCGGGACAGGGAATTCACCCCTCCACTTT. Its translation: CAWNAGTGNSPLHF. The chain couples TRBV30 to TRBJ1-6, with 9 nucleotides matching TRBD1. This CDR3 spans 14 amino acids. J was trimmed by 7 bases and V by 4 bases; bases with no gene match: 5. Per the germline V gene, CDR1 is GTSNPN and CDR2 is SVGIG (reference sequence). Filled out from reference TRBV30 and TRBJ1-6, the complete variable domain reads SQTIHQWPATLVQPVGSPLSLECTVEGTSNPNLYWYRQAAGRGLQLLFYSVGIGQISSEVPQNLSASRPQDRQFILSSKKLLLSDSGFYLCAWNAGTGNSPLHFGNGTRLTVT.